This T cell receptor beta chain appears in the sequencing data of a study of cytomegalovirus exposure and HLA in healthy donors. Study findings and constraints: Generally TCR sequences proved uncommon, though certain public TCRs appeared in numerous donors. A few CMV-associated chains proved CMV antigen-specific in vitro. In a later analysis, first-cohort TCR clusters were found to tend to co-occur in the roughly 120 validation repertoires.

Only in-frame clones appear in the TCRdb table, and some are missing; sequencing was by immunoSEQ multiplex PCR. The sample holds around 70,000 clones, approximately 95% seen once. On this clone: Its antigen is not known.

Source material: PBMCs. This receptor was obtained from a man aged 18 to 35 in good health and CMV-seropositive.

The CDR3 sequence is CASSLFSGDTDTQYF. CDR3 bases: TGTGCCAGCAGTTTATTCTCAGGGGACACAGATACGCAGTATTTT. The J gene is TRBJ2-3, the V gene TRBV28, with a weak D call TRBD1 (6 bases). Germline CDR1 MDHEN, CDR2 SYDVKM. V was trimmed by 1 base and J by 2 bases, leaving 10 bases between them. The CDR3 spans 15 residues.